This passage covers 10 T cell receptor beta chains from one sample sequenced in a study of T cell responses to AZD1222 COVID-19 vaccine. The table came from immunoSEQ multiplex PCR; TCRdb's copy has only in-frame clones and leaves some out. The profile shows around 150,000 clones, more than 85% of them singletons. Sequenced here: peripheral blood, sampled 28 days after the second AZD1222 dose. Every receptor here comes from an adult who received the AZD1222 COVID-19 vaccine.

The rearrangement joins TRBV4-1 to TRBJ2-2, with 8 bases aligning to TRBD1. CDR3 length: 14 amino acids. With V trimmed by 1 base and J by 6 bases, 1 base remained unmatched. CDR1 MGHRA and CDR2 YSYEKL come from the germline V gene. The CDR3 DNA is TGCGCCAGCAGCCAAGCAGGGGGCTCCGGGGAGCTGTTTTTT. It yields the protein CASSQAGGSGELFF.

The chain couples TRBV24-1 to TRBJ2-7; TRBD2 agrees at 8 bases. This CDR3 contains 16 residues. Germline CDR1 is KGHDR and CDR2 is SFDVKD. After removal of 4 bases from V and 0 bases from J, the junction contained 7 bases not matched to a gene. Here the CDR3 DNA reads TGTGCCACCAGTGACCCGGGGGGGGGCAACTCCTACGAGCAGTACTTC. Translating gives CATSDPGGGNSYEQYF.

The chain employs TRBV5-1 and TRBJ2-5, with 10 bases that match TRBD2. The V segment lost 1 base and the J segment 3 bases; nucleotides outside the gene matches: 9. Germline CDR1 reads SGHRS; CDR2 reads YFSETQ. There are 17 residues in the CDR3. DNA for the CDR3: TGCGCCAGCAGCTTGAGCCATAGCGGGAGGCCGGAAGAGACCCAGTACTTC. Translation: CASSLSHSGRPEETQYF.

This clone was recorded once. The chain is built from TRBV3-1 (or the pseudogene TRBV3-2) and TRBJ2-7, with D unresolved. Per the germline V gene, CDR1 is LGHDT and CDR2 is YNNKEL (reference sequence). CDR3 length equals 12 residues. The germline V and J ends were trimmed by 6 bases and 7 bases, with 13 bases remaining between them. CDR3 residues: CASSPGWREQYF. CDR3 sequence (DNA): TGTGCCAGCAGTCCCGGGTGGCGGGAGCAGTACTTC.

The chain employs TRBV18 and TRBJ2-3; the match to TRBD2 covers 8 bases. V lost 5 bases to trimming and J lost 0 bases; unmatched junction nucleotides: 13. In germline, CDR1 is KGHSH, CDR2 LQKENI. The CDR3 runs to 18 residues. DNA of the CDR3: TGTGCCAGCTCATCCCTAGGGCGGGGGGCGACAAGCACAGATACGCAGTATTTT. Translating gives CASSSLGRGATSTDTQYF. Combining the CDR3 with reference TRBV18 and TRBJ2-3 gives the whole variable domain NAGVMQNPRHLVRRRGQEARLRCSPMKGHSHVYWYRQLPEEGLKFMVYLQKENIIDESGMPKERFSAEFPKEGPSILRIQQVVRGDSAAYFCASSSLGRGATSTDTQYFGPGTRLTVL.

The rearrangement joins TRBV5-1 to TRBJ2-3; 8 bases are shared with TRBD2. The junction had 12 bases not matched to a gene; V was cut back by 4 bases and J by 5 bases. The germline V gene has CDR1 SGHRS and CDR2 YFSETQ. This CDR3 has 16 residues. CDR3 sequence: CASSPFAGGGLDTQYF. The CDR3 DNA reads TGCGCCAGCAGCCCCTTCGCGGGGGGCGGATTAGATACGCAGTATTTT.

The chain couples TRBV7-9 to TRBJ2-5, with no clear D. This CDR3 has 14 amino acids. V lost 5 bases and J 5 bases, leaving 15 bases between the germline ends. Germline CDR1 SEHNR, CDR2 FQNEAQ (reference sequence). CDR3 nucleotides: TGTGCCAGCAGCGACCGTCCCCTAGGCGAGACCCAGTACTTC. Protein: CASSDRPLGETQYF.

This chain joins TRBV7-8 and TRBJ2-1, with D possibly being TRBD2 (6 bases). Germline V gene data show CDR1 as SGHVS and CDR2 as FQNEAQ. The length of the CDR3 is 16 residues. Trimming removed 5 bases at V and 0 bases at J, with 14 bases between. The CDR3 coding sequence is TGTGCCAGCAGCCAAGGAGGGGAGAGCTCCTACAATGAGCAGTTCTTC. Amino acids: CASSQGGESSYNEQFF.

This clone has only one observation. The chain links TRBV3-1 (or the pseudogene TRBV3-2) to TRBJ1-1, with D unclear. Per germline, CDR1 LGHDT and CDR2 YNNKEL (reference sequence). Trimming shortened V by 4 bases and J by 5 bases, and 14 bases separated the two germline ends. The CDR3 runs to 14 residues. The CDR3 nucleotides read TGTGCCAGCAGCCGTCAGCTCGGCTTGACTGAAGCTTTCTTT. It yields the protein CASSRQLGLTEAFF.

The chain is built from TRBV27 and TRBJ1-1; D ambiguous. This CDR3 has 14 amino acids. Germline CDR1 and CDR2: MNHEY and SMNVEV (reference sequence). V was pared by 2 bases and J by 7 bases, with 14 bases between. The DNA of the CDR3 is TGTGCCAGCAGTTTAGGGAAAAGACCGAATGAAGCTTTCTTT. The encoded protein is CASSLGKRPNEAFF.